This T cell receptor (beta chain) stems from a study of human T cells and chemical hapten exposure. Trimming cost V 3 bases and J 1 base, with 9 bases left between them. CDR1 is KGHSH, CDR2 LQKENI, per germline. The CDR3 is 14 amino acids. The study's library attached unique molecular identifiers to single cDNA molecules. One entry per CDR3 protein, called by TCRdb with MiXCR from the RACE reads. The sample holds about 400,000 distinct CDR3 sequences; about 6% are singletons and the top ten take approximately 5.4%. Stated time point: patch test 2, 6 weeks after DPC sensitization. The treatment here: therapeutic diphenylcyclopropenone sensitization with weekly scalp DPC. Findings and limits, study-wide: The study found expanded TCRs formed significantly more large CDR3 similarity clusters than controls. Expanded TCR counts at PT1 went up together with patch test score, a positive correlation.

This clonotype was counted at least ten times. Its antigen is currently unknown. J is TRBJ2-5 and V is TRBV18; D perhaps matches TRBD1 (6 bases). The clonotype comes from a woman younger than 30 with alopecia areata. Some clones in this sample may be carry-over from other donors' samples. The sequencing used whole blood, collected in connection with sensitization to the hapten diphenylcyclopropenone (DPC). CDR3 sequence: CASSPGQIQETQYF. CDR3 nucleotide sequence: TGTGCCAGCTCACCTGGACAGATCCAAGAGACCCAGTACTTC.